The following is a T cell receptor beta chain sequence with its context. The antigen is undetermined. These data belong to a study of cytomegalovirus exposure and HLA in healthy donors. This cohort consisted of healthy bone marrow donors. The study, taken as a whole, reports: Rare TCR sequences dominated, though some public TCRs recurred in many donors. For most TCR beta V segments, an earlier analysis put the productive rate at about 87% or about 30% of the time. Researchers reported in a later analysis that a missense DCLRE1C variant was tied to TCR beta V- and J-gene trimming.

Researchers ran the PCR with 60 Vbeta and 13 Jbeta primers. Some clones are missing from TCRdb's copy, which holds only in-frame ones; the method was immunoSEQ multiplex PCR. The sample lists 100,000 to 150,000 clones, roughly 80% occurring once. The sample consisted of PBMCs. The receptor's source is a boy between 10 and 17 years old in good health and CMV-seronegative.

CDR3 coding DNA: TGCGCCAGCAGCCCCCGGGCAGGCGGGCCCTACGAGCAGTACTTC. Translating it yields CASSPRAGGPYEQYF. The chain joins TRBV5-1 to TRBJ2-7; TRBD2 is a possible D gene (5 bases). This CDR3 is built from 15 residues. Between the trimmed V and J ends, which lost 4 bases and 2 bases, there was a span of 16 bases. Germline lookup yields CDR1 SGHRS and CDR2 YFSETQ.